The rows below give T cell receptor beta chains drawn from one sample of a study of blood T cells in healthy people across ages. One entry per CDR3 protein, called by TCRdb with MiXCR from the 5' RACE reads. The data hold some 1,500,000 distinct CDR3 sequences, with approximately 43% observed a single time. The sample comprised blood. The receptors originated from a young woman in good health. CDR3s include the opening cysteine and the closing phenylalanine or tryptophan. Fields, in order: clone size, CDR3 length, D gene, J gene, V gene, CDR3 DNA, CDR3 protein. A D gene is named only where the DNA matches it firmly. Size values are once, few and many counts, or a class for expanded clones, and some rows have none.

abundance: NA; len: 15; d_gene: NA; j_gene: TRBJ2-3; v_gene: TRBV20-1; CDR3nt: TGCAGTGCTGTACCACCCCCGGGGACGTTTAATACGCAGTATTTT; CDR3aa: CSAVPPPGTFNTQYF
abundance: NA; len: 13; d_gene: NA; j_gene: TRBJ1-2; v_gene: TRBV6-6; CDR3nt: TGTGCCAGCAGTTACGCGATAAACTATGGCTACACCTTC; CDR3aa: CASSYAINYGYTF
abundance: many; len: 15; d_gene: TRBD2; j_gene: TRBJ2-3; v_gene: TRBV29-1; CDR3nt: TGCAGCGTCTGGACTAGCGGGAGAGCAACAGATACGCAGTATTTT; CDR3aa: CSVWTSGRATDTQYF
abundance: NA; len: 15; d_gene: NA; j_gene: TRBJ1-2; v_gene: TRBV11-2; CDR3nt: TGTGCCAGCAGCTTAAACAGGGATATCCTCTATGGCTACACCTTC; CDR3aa: CASSLNRDILYGYTF
abundance: NA; len: 15; d_gene: NA; j_gene: TRBJ1-5; v_gene: TRBV3-1; CDR3nt: TGTGCCAGCAGCCGTGGTCAGGGTTGGAATCAGCCCCAGCATTTT; CDR3aa: CASSRGQGWNQPQHF
abundance: NA; len: 11; d_gene: NA; j_gene: TRBJ2-3; v_gene: TRBV29-1; CDR3nt: TGCAGCGGTGGTTGGGCAGATACGCAGTATTTT; CDR3aa: CSGGWADTQYF
abundance: NA; len: 15; d_gene: TRBD2; j_gene: TRBJ2-3; v_gene: TRBV6-2/TRBV6-3; CDR3nt: TGTGCCAGCGCTTCTCCGGGACTACACACAGATACGCAGTATTTT; CDR3aa: CASASPGLHTDTQYF
abundance: few; len: 14; d_gene: TRBD1; j_gene: TRBJ1-2; v_gene: TRBV12-3/TRBV12-4; CDR3nt: TGTGCCAGCAGAGTTGACAGGGGGTACTATGGCTACACCTTC; CDR3aa: CASRVDRGYYGYTF
abundance: NA; len: 12; d_gene: NA; j_gene: TRBJ2-3; v_gene: TRBV24-1; CDR3nt: TGTGCCACCAGTGATTACTATAATACGCAGTATTTT; CDR3aa: CATSDYYNTQYF
abundance: NA; len: 11; d_gene: NA; j_gene: TRBJ2-1; v_gene: TRBV4-2; CDR3nt: TGTGCCACCTCACTTTATGGAGAGCAGTTCTTC; CDR3aa: CATSLYGEQFF
abundance: few; len: 18; d_gene: TRBD2; j_gene: TRBJ2-3; v_gene: TRBV9; CDR3nt: TGTGCCAGCAGCGGAAGTTGGGCTAGCGGGGGTTCAGAAGATACGCAGTATTTT; CDR3aa: CASSGSWASGGSEDTQYF
abundance: few; len: 15; d_gene: NA; j_gene: TRBJ1-5; v_gene: TRBV7-9; CDR3nt: TGTGCCAGCAGCTTAAGGTCAGGGGCCAATCAGCCCCAGCATTTT; CDR3aa: CASSLRSGANQPQHF
abundance: NA; len: 14; d_gene: NA; j_gene: TRBJ1-1; v_gene: TRBV7-2; CDR3nt: TGTGCCAGCACCCTAGAGGGGGGGGACACTGAAGCTTTCTTT; CDR3aa: CASTLEGGDTEAFF
abundance: NA; len: 14; d_gene: NA; j_gene: TRBJ2-7; v_gene: TRBV20-1; CDR3nt: TGCAGTGCTAGAGATCTGGAAACCTACAATGAGCAGTACTTC; CDR3aa: CSARDLETYNEQYF
abundance: few; len: 15; d_gene: TRBD2; j_gene: TRBJ2-1; v_gene: TRBV6-1; CDR3nt: TGTGCCAGCAGGGCTCTAGCGGGGGGGCGTAATGAGCAGTTCTTC; CDR3aa: CASRALAGGRNEQFF
abundance: NA; len: 15; d_gene: TRBD1; j_gene: TRBJ2-1; v_gene: TRBV6-6; CDR3nt: TGTGCCAGCAGAACCGGGACAGGGAAGGGCAATGAGCAGTTCTTC; CDR3aa: CASRTGTGKGNEQFF
abundance: few; len: 14; d_gene: TRBD1; j_gene: TRBJ1-6; v_gene: TRBV13; CDR3nt: TGTGCCAGCAGCTTGGGACAGATGAATTCACCCCTCCACTTT; CDR3aa: CASSLGQMNSPLHF